One and the same sample provided the 32 T cell receptor beta chains below, sequenced in a study of CD8 T cell repertoires and HIV-1 epitope variants (dated by TCRdb to about 2020). These receptors are not linked to any known antigen. Libraries were prepared through the immunoSEQ multiplex PCR assay. Not all clones reach the TCRdb copy of this immuneACCESS table, which keeps in-frame sequences only. Checked studies attribute under half of the gap to unresolved V genes and leave the rest unexplained. This sample has several thousand clones in its table, and about three fifths of those were observed once. Together, the top ten hold around 43% of the sample. Sequenced material: cultured CD8+ T cells derived from PBMCs. These receptors all stem from a male donor with HIV.

CDR3 in DNA: TGTGCCAGCAGCTCGACCCAGGGACAGGGTTATGGTGAGCAGTTCTTC. This gives the protein CASSSTQGQGYGEQFF. The V call is TRBV11-2, the J call TRBJ2-1; 9 positions agree with TRBD1. The CDR3 consists of 16 residues. Looked up from germline, CDR1 is SGHAT and CDR2 is FQNNGV. J gave up 9 bases and V 4 bases, and 13 bases lay outside the gene matches.

The V and J genes are TRBV4-1 and TRBJ2-2; possibly TRBD2 for D (6 bases). This CDR3 is built from 13 residues. Germline lookup yields CDR1 MGHRA and CDR2 YSYEKL. Deletions cut 8 bases from V and 3 bases from J, with 10 bases between. CDR3 DNA: TGCGCCAGCGAGCGGGTTGACACCGGGGAGCTGTTTTTT. Translating it yields CASERVDTGELFF.

This chain connects TRBV6-6 to TRBJ2-5; D might be TRBD1 (5 bases). The CDR3 has 15 amino acids. V was trimmed by 7 bases and J by 6 bases, leaving 21 bases between them. The germline V gene has CDR1 MNHNY and CDR2 SVGAGI (reference sequence). CDR3 in DNA: TGTGCCAGCACTCCAAGCTCCCAGGGTAGGCAGACCCAGTACTTC. Translation gives CASTPSSQGRQTQYF.

This chain uses TRBV5-1 with TRBJ2-7; no clear D. Germline V lookup: CDR1 SGHRS, CDR2 YFSETQ. This CDR3 has 11 residues. Between the trimmed V and J ends, which lost 4 bases and 7 bases, there was a span of 9 bases. The CDR3 nucleotides are TGCGCCAGCAGCCTCGCAAGTGAGCAGTACTTC. It encodes CASSLASEQYF.

The chain uses TRBV4-2 and TRBJ1-1; D not resolved. The CDR3 contains 13 residues. V shed 0 bases and J shed 1 base, with 3 bases lying between them. CDR1 is LGHNA and CDR2 is YNFKEQ in the germline V gene. The DNA of the CDR3 is TGTGCCAGCAGCCAAGAAAAGAACACTGAAGCTTTCTTT. This gives the protein CASSQEKNTEAFF.

This clone was detected once. V usage is TRBV10-3 and J usage is TRBJ2-7, with D perhaps matching TRBD1 or TRBD2 (5 bases each). Trimming took off 2 bases at V and 4 bases at J, with 9 bases between the two ends. In germline, CDR1 is ENHRY, CDR2 SYGVKD. This CDR3 is 13 amino acids long. The CDR3 loop reads CAISEEGFYEQYF. The CDR3 DNA reads as TGTGCCATCAGTGAGGAGGGGTTTTACGAGCAGTACTTC.

The gene calls are TRBV30 and TRBJ2-7; D possibly corresponds to TRBD1 (6 bases). The CDR3 totals 12 residues. The germline V gene has CDR1 GTSNPN and CDR2 SVGIG (reference sequence). The V end lost 8 bases, the J end lost 6 bases, and 17 bases lay between the germline ends. For the CDR3, the DNA is TGTGCCGGGGACCTCACAGGGTCCGAGCAGTACTTC. Translated: CAGDLTGSEQYF.

The chain is built from TRBV27 and TRBJ2-6, with D unclear. The germline V gene has CDR1 MNHEY and CDR2 SMNVEV (reference sequence). The V end lost 2 bases, the J end lost 0 bases, and 5 bases lay between the germline ends. The CDR3 totals 15 residues. In DNA, the CDR3 is TGTGCCAGCAGTTTAAGCAGCTCTGGGGCCAACGTCCTGACTTTC. Its translation is CASSLSSSGANVLTF.

The chain uses TRBV10-3 and TRBJ2-7; TRBD1 or TRBD2 may be the D gene (5 bases each). The CDR3 consists of 13 residues. Germline V CDR1 and CDR2: ENHRY, SYGVKD. V lost 2 bases and J lost 13, with 18 bases in between. In nucleotides, the CDR3 is TGTGCCATCAGTGAGGATCGCTGGGGACCGCAATACTTC. As protein: CAISEDRWGPQYF.

The rearrangement links TRBV27 to TRBJ1-1, with 7 nucleotides matching TRBD1. V lost 6 bases to trimming and J lost 4 bases; unmatched junction nucleotides: 5. Germline CDR1 is MNHEY and CDR2 is SMNVEV (reference sequence). The CDR3 sequence is 13 residues long. CDR3 sequence (DNA): TGTGCCAGCAGAAGGACAGGCTCCACTGAAGCTTTCTTT. Residues: CASRRTGSTEAFF.

The V and J genes are TRBV19 and TRBJ2-7; 7 bases line up with TRBD1. This CDR3 spans 15 amino acids. J gave up 3 bases and V 0 bases, and 5 bases lay outside the gene matches. Germline CDR1 and CDR2: LNHDA and SQIVND (reference sequence). The CDR3 coding sequence is TGTGCCAGTAGTATAGATTTGGACAGGTACTACGAGCAGTACTTC. Translating gives CASSIDLDRYYEQYF.

The rearrangement uses TRBV7-6 and TRBJ1-1; D is perhaps TRBD1 (5 bases). The CDR3 contains 14 residues. In germline, CDR1 is SGHVS, CDR2 FNYEAQ. V gave up 4 bases and J gave up 1 base, with 10 bases separating them. DNA for the CDR3: TGTGCCAGCAGCTCCATGGACAAGAACACTGAAGCTTTCTTT. This encodes CASSSMDKNTEAFF.

This rearrangement joins TRBV5-1 to TRBJ2-3; no definite D call. Germline V CDR1 and CDR2: SGHRS, YFSETQ. The CDR3 has 15 amino acids. Between the trimmed V and J ends, which lost 2 bases and 0 bases, there was a span of 10 bases. In nucleotides, the CDR3 is TGCGCCAGCAGCTTCGACTCTCCTAGCACAGATACGCAGTATTTT. It yields the protein CASSFDSPSTDTQYF.

CDR3 in DNA: TGTGCCAGCAGCTTAGTTCCACAGGTCACCCTAGCCAAAAACATTCAGTACTTC. It yields the protein CASSLVPQVTLAKNIQYF. The chain links TRBV11-2 to TRBJ2-4, with D maybe TRBD1 (5 bases). Trimming took off 1 base at V and 0 bases at J, with 16 bases between the two ends. This CDR3 region has 18 residues. The germline gives CDR1 SGHAT, CDR2 FQNNGV. The entire variable domain, with the rest obtained from reference TRBV11-2 and TRBJ2-4, is as follows: EAGVAQSPRYKIIEKRQSVAFWCNPISGHATLYWYQQILGQGPKLLIQFQNNGVVDDSQLPKDRFSAERLKGVDSTLKIQPAKLEDSAVYLCASSLVPQVTLAKNIQYFGAGTRLSVL.

This chain links TRBV7-9 with TRBJ2-6; 12 nucleotides match TRBD2. CDR1 is SEHNR and CDR2 is FQNEAQ in the germline V gene (reference sequence). Trimming took 5 bases from V and 2 from J; bases not matched to a gene: 10. This CDR3 region has 19 residues. The CDR3 nucleotides are TGTGCCAGCAGCCCGACCCGGCTAGCGGGAGGGGCTGGGGCCAACGTCCTGACTTTC. It encodes CASSPTRLAGGAGANVLTF. Using reference TRBV7-9 and TRBJ2-6 for the parts outside the CDR3, the full variable domain is DTGVSQNPRHKITKRGQNVTFRCDPISEHNRLYWYRQTLGQGPEFLTYFQNEAQLEKSRLLSDRFSAERPKGSFSTLEIQRTEQGDSAMYLCASSPTRLAGGAGANVLTFGAGSRLTVL.

By sample share, this clone is medium-sized. The genes are TRBV27 and TRBJ2-7, with no clear D. Germline CDR1 MNHEY, CDR2 SMNVEV (reference sequence). V was trimmed by 6 bases and J by 0 bases, leaving 9 bases between them. The CDR3 runs 13 residues. DNA of the CDR3: TGTGCCAGCAGGAACTGGGACTCCTACGAGCAGTACTTC. It yields the protein CASRNWDSYEQYF.

This sequence joins TRBV28 and TRBJ2-7; D is possibly TRBD2 (6 bases). Per germline, CDR1 MDHEN and CDR2 SYDVKM. Trimming removed 5 bases from V and 6 bases from J, with 14 bases in between. The CDR3 extends over 13 amino acids. The CDR3 reads CASSPRGTIEQYF. CDR3 sequence (DNA): TGTGCCAGCAGTCCCCGGGGGACGATCGAGCAGTACTTC. Full variable domain (outside the CDR3, taken from reference TRBV28 and TRBJ2-7): DVKVTQSSRYLVKRTGEKVFLECVQDMDHENMFWYRQDPGLGLRLIYFSYDVKMKEKGDIPEGYSVSREKKERFSLILESASTNQTSMYLCASSPRGTIEQYFGPGTRLTVT.

This chain uses TRBV7-7 with TRBJ2-3, with D perhaps matching TRBD2 (5 bases). CDR1 is SSHAT and CDR2 is FNYEAQ in the germline V gene (reference sequence). V was clipped by 1 base and J by 2 bases, with 13 bases between them. This CDR3 has 16 residues. The DNA for the CDR3 is TGTGCCAGCAGCTTAGGAGCTAGCTCCGTCACAGATACGCAGTATTTT. Its translation is CASSLGASSVTDTQYF.

This chain links TRBV5-4 with TRBJ2-7; maybe TRBD1 (5 bases). The germline V and J ends were trimmed by 5 bases and 3 bases, with 15 bases remaining between them. CDR1 and CDR2 from the germline V gene are SGHNT and YYREEE (reference sequence). This CDR3 spans 14 amino acids. The CDR3 region is CASSLQGSDYEQYF. The CDR3 DNA reads as TGTGCCAGCAGTTTGCAGGGTTCAGACTACGAGCAGTACTTC.

This clone was picked up one time. At one end, the junction sequence differs from germline, possibly due to a read error. The chain is built from TRBV11-2 and TRBJ2-1; 7 positions agree with TRBD2. This CDR3 has 15 residues. The germline V gene has CDR1 SGHAT and CDR2 FQNNGV. The CDR3 sequence is CASSGEEFGGRIIIF. DNA for the CDR3: TGTGCCAGCAGCGGTGAGGAGTTTGGCGGGAGAATCATTATCTTC.

V and J are TRBV30 and TRBJ2-3; 13 positions match TRBD2. The CDR3 has 16 residues. CDR1 and CDR2 (germline): GTSNPN, SVGIG (reference sequence). V shed 2 bases, J shed 4 bases, and the junction held 6 bases outside the gene matches. CDR3 sequence reads: CAWSPGTSGAADTQYF. CDR3 sequence (DNA): TGTGCCTGGAGTCCCGGGACTAGCGGGGCTGCAGATACGCAGTATTTT.

The chain recombines TRBV27 with TRBJ1-5; D is possibly TRBD1 (5 bases). Trimming left V 5 bases short and J 2 bases short, with 10 bases between. Germline V lookup: CDR1 MNHEY, CDR2 SMNVEV (reference sequence). The CDR3 spans 14 residues. This CDR3 reads CASSRIRGNQPQHF. In DNA, the CDR3 is TGTGCCAGCAGTCGCATCAGGGGCAATCAGCCCCAGCATTTT.

The chain links TRBV2 to TRBJ1-5, with 7 bases that match TRBD1. V lost 0 bases to trimming and J lost 0 bases; unmatched junction nucleotides: 5. CDR1 SNHLY and CDR2 FYNNEI come from the germline V gene. The CDR3 consists of 17 residues. The CDR3: CASSEAGGLYSNQPQHF. For the CDR3, the DNA is TGTGCCAGCAGTGAAGCAGGGGGCCTTTATAGCAATCAGCCCCAGCATTTT. Full variable domain (remainder filled in from reference TRBV2 and TRBJ1-5): EPEVTQTPSHQVTQMGQEVILRCVPISNHLYFYWYRQILGQKVEFLVSFYNNEISEKSEIFDDQFSVERPDGSNFTLKIRSTKLEDSAMYFCASSEAGGLYSNQPQHFGDGTRLSIL.

J is TRBJ2-1 and V is TRBV7-8, with D tentatively TRBD1 (5 bases). Trimming left V 3 bases short and J 8 bases short, with 8 bases between. From germline, CDR1 is SGHVS and CDR2 FQNEAQ. This CDR3 region has 12 residues. CDR3 coding DNA: TGTGCCAGCAGCTTCAGGGTAGATGAGCAGTTCTTC. Protein sequence: CASSFRVDEQFF.

This chain joins TRBV6-6 and TRBJ1-1, with a tentative D call TRBD1 (6 bases). Trimming stripped 3 bases from V and 0 bases from J, with 11 bases between. CDR3 length: 15 amino acids. The germline V gene has CDR1 MNHNY and CDR2 SVGAGI (reference sequence). CDR3 in DNA: TGTGCCAGCAGTTATATTGGGGGCATGAACACTGAAGCTTTCTTT. Its translation is CASSYIGGMNTEAFF.

The chain carries TRBV27 and TRBJ2-1; D is uncertain. Germline V CDR1 and CDR2: MNHEY, SMNVEV (reference sequence). The V end lost 0 bases, the J end lost 3 bases, and 9 bases lay between the germline ends. This CDR3 has 15 residues. DNA of the CDR3: TGTGCCAGCAGTTTATCGGCATTGATCTACAATGAGCAGTTCTTC. This sequence encodes CASSLSALIYNEQFF.

This clone was detected once. The V call is TRBV18, the J call TRBJ2-5; no reliable D call. CDR3 size: 14 residues. V was trimmed by 6 bases and J by 0 bases, leaving 11 bases between them. Germline CDR1 is KGHSH and CDR2 is LQKENI. The CDR3 DNA reads as TGTGCCAGCTCCTTGGACGTTTACCAAGAGACCCAGTACTTC. Protein product: CASSLDVYQETQYF.

This clone showed up just a few times. The chain links TRBV6-5 to TRBJ2-7, with 9 nucleotides matching TRBD1. The CDR3 contains 14 residues. The germline CDR1 and CDR2 sequences are MNHEY and SVGAGI. V was clipped by 6 bases and J by 0 bases; unmatched bases: 3. The CDR3 here is CASRQGASSYEQYF. In nucleotides, the CDR3 is TGTGCCAGCAGACAGGGGGCTTCCTCCTACGAGCAGTACTTC.

This clone was counted once. This rearrangement joins TRBV7-2 to TRBJ1-4, with 11 bases identical to TRBD1. The trim removed 5 bases at V and 10 bases at J, leaving 3 bases unmatched. Germline V gene sequence: CDR1 SGHTA, CDR2 FQGNSA. The CDR3 length is 13 residues. CDR3 region: CASSPGQGGKLFF. The DNA for the CDR3 is TGTGCCAGCAGCCCGGGACAGGGGGGAAAACTGTTTTTT.

The chain couples TRBV29-1 to TRBJ2-5; 8 bases align to TRBD2. CDR3 length equals 12 residues. Germline trimming cut 7 bases from V and 4 bases from J; bases unmatched to any gene: 5. Germline CDR1 and CDR2: SQVTM and ANQGSEA. The DNA for the CDR3 is TGCAGCGCCGGGGGGGAGATAGAGACCCAGTACTTC. Its protein product is CSAGGEIETQYF.

V gene TRBV19 combines with J gene TRBJ2-7; tentatively, D is TRBD1 (6 bases). V gave up 5 bases and J gave up 3 bases, with 20 bases separating them. This CDR3 has 16 amino acids. In germline, CDR1 is LNHDA, CDR2 SQIVND (reference sequence). CDR3 coding DNA: TGTGCCAGTAGTCTGGGAGTCCGGGACACGCTCTACGAGCAGTACTTC. Translation gives CASSLGVRDTLYEQYF.

The rearrangement links TRBV6-5 to TRBJ1-1; D gene uncertain. Germline V gene data show CDR1 as MNHEY and CDR2 as SVGAGI. Trimming pared 2 bases from V and 5 bases from J, leaving 12 bases between. The CDR3 totals 14 residues. The DNA for the CDR3 is TGTGCCAGCAGTTACGGGGTATGGGGAACTGAAGCTTTCTTT. This translates into CASSYGVWGTEAFF.